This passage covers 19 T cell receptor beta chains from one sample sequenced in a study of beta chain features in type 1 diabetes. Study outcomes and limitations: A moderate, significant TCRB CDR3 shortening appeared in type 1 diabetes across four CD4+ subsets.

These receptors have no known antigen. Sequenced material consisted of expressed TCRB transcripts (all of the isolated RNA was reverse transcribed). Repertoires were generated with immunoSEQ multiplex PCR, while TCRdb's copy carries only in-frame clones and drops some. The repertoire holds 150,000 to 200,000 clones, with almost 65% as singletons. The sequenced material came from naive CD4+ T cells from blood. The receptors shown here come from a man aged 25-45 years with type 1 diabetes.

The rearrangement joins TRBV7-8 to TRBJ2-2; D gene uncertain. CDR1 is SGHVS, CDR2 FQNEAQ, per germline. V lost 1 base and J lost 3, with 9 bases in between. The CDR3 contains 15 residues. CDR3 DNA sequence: TGTGCCAGCAGCTTAGTAAGGTTCGACACCGGGGAGCTGTTTTTT. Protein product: CASSLVRFDTGELFF.

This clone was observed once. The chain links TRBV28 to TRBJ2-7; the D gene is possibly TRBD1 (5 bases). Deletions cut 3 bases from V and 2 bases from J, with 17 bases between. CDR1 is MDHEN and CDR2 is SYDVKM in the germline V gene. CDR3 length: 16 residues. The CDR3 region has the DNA TGTGCCAGCAGTTTCCTTACCAGGACACGTACCTACGAGCAGTACTTC. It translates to CASSFLTRTRTYEQYF.

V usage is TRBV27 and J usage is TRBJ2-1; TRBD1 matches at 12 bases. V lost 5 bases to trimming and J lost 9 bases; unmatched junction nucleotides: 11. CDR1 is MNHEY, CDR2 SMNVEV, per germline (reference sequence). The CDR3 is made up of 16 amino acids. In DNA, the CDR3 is TGTGCCAGCAGTATTCCGGGACAGGGGGCGAGGGGTGAGCAGTTCTTC. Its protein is CASSIPGQGARGEQFF.

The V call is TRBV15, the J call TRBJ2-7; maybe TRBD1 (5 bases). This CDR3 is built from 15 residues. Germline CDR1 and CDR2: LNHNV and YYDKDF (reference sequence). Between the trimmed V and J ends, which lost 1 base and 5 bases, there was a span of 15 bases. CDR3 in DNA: TGTGCCACCAGCAGAGCTCCCACAGGCAGCAACGAGCAGTACTTC. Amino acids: CATSRAPTGSNEQYF. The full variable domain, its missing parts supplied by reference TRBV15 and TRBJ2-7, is DAMVIQNPRYQVTQFGKPVTLSCSQTLNHNVMYWYQQKSSQAPKLLFHYYDKDFNNEADTPDNFQSRRPNTSFCFLDIRSPGLGDTAMYLCATSRAPTGSNEQYFGPGTRLTVT.

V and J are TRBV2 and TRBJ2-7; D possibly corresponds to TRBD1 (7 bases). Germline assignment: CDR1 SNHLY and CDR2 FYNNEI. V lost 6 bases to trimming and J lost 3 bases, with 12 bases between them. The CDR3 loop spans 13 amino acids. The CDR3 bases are TGTGCCAGCAGCGCGGGACAGATCTACGAGCAGTACTTC. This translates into CASSAGQIYEQYF.

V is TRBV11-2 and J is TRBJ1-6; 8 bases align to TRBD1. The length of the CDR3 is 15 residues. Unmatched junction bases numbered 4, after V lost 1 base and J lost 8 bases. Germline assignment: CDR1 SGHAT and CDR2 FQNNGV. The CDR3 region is CASSLAQGDHSPLHF. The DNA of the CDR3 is TGTGCCAGCAGCTTAGCACAGGGGGATCATTCACCCCTCCACTTT.

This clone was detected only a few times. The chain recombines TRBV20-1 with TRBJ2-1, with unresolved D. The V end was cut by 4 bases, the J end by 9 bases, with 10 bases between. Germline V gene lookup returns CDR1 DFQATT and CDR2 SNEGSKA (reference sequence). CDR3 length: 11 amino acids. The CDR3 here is CSANMASEQFF. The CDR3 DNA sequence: TGCAGTGCTAATATGGCGAGTGAGCAGTTCTTC.

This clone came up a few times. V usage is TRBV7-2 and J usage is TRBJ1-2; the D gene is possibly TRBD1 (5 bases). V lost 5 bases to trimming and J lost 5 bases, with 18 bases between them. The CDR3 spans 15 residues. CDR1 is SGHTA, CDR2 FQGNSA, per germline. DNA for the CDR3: TGTGCCAGCAGCCCACACGAAAGACAGCCGTATGGCTACACCTTC. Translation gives CASSPHERQPYGYTF.

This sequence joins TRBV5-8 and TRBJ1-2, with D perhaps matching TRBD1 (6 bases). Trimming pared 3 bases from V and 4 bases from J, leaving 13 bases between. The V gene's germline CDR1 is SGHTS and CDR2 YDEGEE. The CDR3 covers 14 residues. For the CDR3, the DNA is TGTGCCAGCAGCTGGTCCGGACAGTTCTATGGCTACACCTTC. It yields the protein CASSWSGQFYGYTF.

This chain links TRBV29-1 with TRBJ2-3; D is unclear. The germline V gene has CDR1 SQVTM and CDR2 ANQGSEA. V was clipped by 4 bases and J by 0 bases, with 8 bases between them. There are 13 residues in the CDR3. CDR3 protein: CSVVRSSTDTQYF. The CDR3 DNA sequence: TGCAGCGTTGTGAGGAGCAGCACAGATACGCAGTATTTT.

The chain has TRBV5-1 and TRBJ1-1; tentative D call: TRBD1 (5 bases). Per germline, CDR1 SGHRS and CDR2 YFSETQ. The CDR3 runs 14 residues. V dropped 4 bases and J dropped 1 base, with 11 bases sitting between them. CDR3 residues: CASSRGRTNTEAFF. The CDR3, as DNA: TGCGCCAGCAGCCGGGGACGGACGAACACTGAAGCTTTCTTT.

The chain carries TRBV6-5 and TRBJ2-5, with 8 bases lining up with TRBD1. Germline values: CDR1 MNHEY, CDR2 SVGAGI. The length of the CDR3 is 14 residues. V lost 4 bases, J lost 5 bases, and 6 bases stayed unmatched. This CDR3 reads CASSLNRGTETQYF. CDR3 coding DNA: TGTGCCAGCAGTTTGAACAGGGGGACGGAGACCCAGTACTTC.

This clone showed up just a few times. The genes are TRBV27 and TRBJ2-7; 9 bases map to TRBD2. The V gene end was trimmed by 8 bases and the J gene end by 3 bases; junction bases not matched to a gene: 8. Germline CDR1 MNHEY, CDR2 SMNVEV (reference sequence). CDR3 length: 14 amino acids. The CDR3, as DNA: TGTGCCAGCGGATTAGCGGGGGCCCGCTACGAGCAGTACTTC. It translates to CASGLAGARYEQYF.

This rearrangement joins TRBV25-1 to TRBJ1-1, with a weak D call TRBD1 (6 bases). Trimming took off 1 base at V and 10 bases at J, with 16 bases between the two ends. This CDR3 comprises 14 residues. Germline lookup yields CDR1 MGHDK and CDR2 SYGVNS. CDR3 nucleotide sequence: TGTGCCAGCAGTGAATCGGGGGCAGGGCGTTCAGCTTTCTTT. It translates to CASSESGAGRSAFF.

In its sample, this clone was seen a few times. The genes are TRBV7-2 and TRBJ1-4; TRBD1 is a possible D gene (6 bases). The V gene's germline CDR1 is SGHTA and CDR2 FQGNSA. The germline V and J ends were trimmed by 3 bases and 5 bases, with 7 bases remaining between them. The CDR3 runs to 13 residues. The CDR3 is CASSFGQNEKLFF. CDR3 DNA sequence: TGTGCCAGCAGCTTTGGACAGAATGAAAAACTGTTTTTT.

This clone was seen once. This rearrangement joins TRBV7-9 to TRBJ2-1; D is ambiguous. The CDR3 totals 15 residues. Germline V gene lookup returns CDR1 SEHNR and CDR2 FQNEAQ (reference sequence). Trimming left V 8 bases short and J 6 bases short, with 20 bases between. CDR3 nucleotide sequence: TGTGCCAGCGCTAAGGGTCAGCCCTTCCTCAATGAGCAGTTCTTC. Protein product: CASAKGQPFLNEQFF.

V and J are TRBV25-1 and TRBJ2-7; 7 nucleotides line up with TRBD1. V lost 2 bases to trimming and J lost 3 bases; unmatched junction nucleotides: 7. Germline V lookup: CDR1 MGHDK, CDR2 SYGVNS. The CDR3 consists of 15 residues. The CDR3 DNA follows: TGTGCCAGCAGTGAACCCGGCACAGGGGACTACGAGCAGTACTTC. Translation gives CASSEPGTGDYEQYF.

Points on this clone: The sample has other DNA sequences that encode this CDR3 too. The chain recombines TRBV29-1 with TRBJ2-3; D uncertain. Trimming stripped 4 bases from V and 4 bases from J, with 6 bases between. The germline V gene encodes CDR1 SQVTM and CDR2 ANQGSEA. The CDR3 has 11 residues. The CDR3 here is CSVVLADTQYF. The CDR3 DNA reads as TGCAGCGTTGTCCTGGCAGATACGCAGTATTTT.

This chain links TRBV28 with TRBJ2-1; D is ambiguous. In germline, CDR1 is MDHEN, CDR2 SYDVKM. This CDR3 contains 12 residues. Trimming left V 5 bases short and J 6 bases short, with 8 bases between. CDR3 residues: CASSILINEQFF. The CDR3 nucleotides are TGTGCCAGCAGTATTCTGATCAATGAGCAGTTCTTC.